This passage covers 11 T cell receptor beta chains from one sample sequenced in a study of CD8 T cells in ankylosing spondylitis. TCRdb reprocessed the 5' RACE reads via MiXCR and lists one record per CDR3 protein. Among about 170,000 distinct CDR3 sequences listed, approximately 16% were seen once. The sample was blood, either unsorted or a sorted T cell fraction (not recorded which). The receptors originated from a male donor with ankylosing spondylitis or in good health (not recorded which).

This clonotype was recorded at least ten times. V is TRBV6-5 and J is TRBJ2-3, with a possible D match to TRBD2 (6 bases). The CDR3 loop spans 15 amino acids. V shed 2 bases and J shed 1 base, with 10 bases lying between them. Looked up from germline, CDR1 is MNHEY and CDR2 is SVGAGI. The CDR3 DNA follows: TGTGCCAGCAGTTACGGGGGGTCTGGCACAGATACGCAGTATTTT. It translates to CASSYGGSGTDTQYF.

The V gene is TRBV7-2, the J gene TRBJ2-3, with D unclear. The CDR3 extends over 16 amino acids. Germline-derived CDR1 and CDR2 are SGHTA and FQGNSA. Deletions cut 5 bases from V and 0 bases from J, with 15 bases between. The CDR3, as DNA: TGTGCCAGCAGCATTCTACTATTTTCTAGCACAGATACGCAGTATTTT. Translation: CASSILLFSSTDTQYF.

The gene calls are TRBV24-1 and TRBJ2-1; 8 bases are a match to TRBD2. J gave up 3 bases and V 1 base, and 4 bases lay outside the gene matches. Germline assignment: CDR1 KGHDR and CDR2 SFDVKD. The CDR3 spans 16 residues. CDR3 DNA sequence: TGTGCCACCAGTGATTTTACGGGGGGGCTCTACAATGAGCAGTTCTTC. This codes for CATSDFTGGLYNEQFF.

This clonotype was picked up a small number of times. The V and J genes are TRBV4-1 and TRBJ2-3; either TRBD1 or TRBD2 may fit D (5 bases each). The CDR3 totals 15 residues. Deletions cut 0 bases from V and 3 bases from J, with 10 bases between. Germline assignment: CDR1 MGHRA and CDR2 YSYEKL. DNA of the CDR3: TGCGCCAGCAGCCAAGAGTGGGGGTCTACAGATACGCAGTATTTT. Its protein is CASSQEWGSTDTQYF.

The chain employs TRBV19 and TRBJ2-1; 9 nucleotides line up with TRBD2. Germline CDR1 reads LNHDA; CDR2 reads SQIVND (reference sequence). The CDR3 is made up of 17 amino acids. After removal of 1 base from V and 7 bases from J, the junction contained 11 bases not matched to a gene. This CDR3 is CASSIAPLAGAENEQFF. CDR3 bases: TGTGCCAGTAGTATAGCCCCATTAGCGGGAGCGGAGAATGAGCAGTTCTTC. The full variable domain, in which reference TRBV19 and TRBJ2-1 provide the parts outside the CDR3, is DGGITQSPKYLFRKEGQNVTLSCEQNLNHDAMYWYRQDPGQGLRLIYYSQIVNDFQKGDIAEGYSVSREKKESFPLTVTSAQKNPTAFYLCASSIAPLAGAENEQFFGPGTRLTVL.

DNA for the CDR3: TGCAGCGTGGGGACTAGCGGGAGGTACGAGCAGTACTTC. This codes for CSVGTSGRYEQYF. This chain joins TRBV29-1 and TRBJ2-7, with 15 bases lining up with TRBD2. The CDR3 consists of 13 residues. CDR1 SQVTM and CDR2 ANQGSEA come from the germline V gene. The V gene end was trimmed by 6 bases and the J gene end by 4 bases; junction bases not matched to a gene: 1.

Many counts were recorded for this clonotype. This rearrangement joins TRBV20-1 to TRBJ2-7, with TRBD2 matching 11 bases. There are 15 residues in the CDR3. V dropped 6 bases and J dropped 5; count of bases not matched to a gene: 12. Germline V CDR1 and CDR2: DFQATT, SNEGSKA (reference sequence). CDR3 loop: CSADPTSGSRHEQYF. The CDR3 nucleotides are TGCAGTGCGGACCCTACTAGCGGGAGTCGACACGAGCAGTACTTC.

This clonotype was recorded many times. DNA for the CDR3: TGCGCCAGCACCCGTGGGGGGACAGGCGATGAGCAGTTCTTC. Protein sequence: CASTRGGTGDEQFF. The chain joins TRBV5-1 to TRBJ2-1; 8 bases align to TRBD1. Germline CDR1 is SGHRS and CDR2 is YFSETQ. The length of the CDR3 is 14 residues. V lost 6 bases, J lost 8 bases, and 10 bases stayed unmatched. The variable domain in full, completed from reference TRBV5-1 and TRBJ2-1, reads KAGVTQTPRYLIKTRGQQVTLSCSPISGHRSVSWYQQTPGQGLQFLFEYFSETQRNKGNFPGRFSGRQFSNSRSEMNVSTLELGDSALYLCASTRGGTGDEQFFGPGTRLTVL.

The table lists this clonotype with a few counts. The chain combines TRBV7-8 with TRBJ2-4; 14 bases are shared with TRBD2. CDR1 is SGHVS, CDR2 FQNEAQ, per germline. With 5 bases clipped from V and 3 bases from J, the junction kept 9 bases outside the gene matches. The CDR3 covers 18 residues. DNA for the CDR3: TGTGCCAGCAGCGTGGGACTAGCGGGAGAAGTGGGCAAAAACATTCAGTACTTC. Its protein product is CASSVGLAGEVGKNIQYF.

This chain links TRBV12-3 or TRBV12-4 with TRBJ1-3, with a weak D call TRBD1 (6 bases). The CDR3 runs 17 residues. The V end lost 3 bases, the J end lost 1 base, and 16 bases lay between the germline ends. The DNA of the CDR3 is TGTGCCAGCAGTTTTGGGTGGGACACCGGATCTGGAAACACCATATATTTT. It translates to CASSFGWDTGSGNTIYF.

The gene calls are TRBV29-1 and TRBJ1-2, with D perhaps TRBD1 (5 bases). Germline lookup yields CDR1 SQVTM and CDR2 ANQGSEA. The CDR3 runs 13 residues. The V gene lost 3 bases and the J gene lost 4 bases, with 12 bases spanning the gap. CDR3 nucleotides: TGCAGCGTTGAGGGGCATGGAGGCTATGGCTACACCTTC. Protein product: CSVEGHGGYGYTF. Complete variable domain (other parts from reference TRBV29-1 and TRBJ1-2): SAVISQKPSRDICQRGTSLTIQCQVDSQVTMMFWYRQQPGQSLTLIATANQGSEATYESGFVIDKFPISRPNLTFSTLTVSNMSPEDSSIYLCSVEGHGGYGYTFGSGTRLTVV.